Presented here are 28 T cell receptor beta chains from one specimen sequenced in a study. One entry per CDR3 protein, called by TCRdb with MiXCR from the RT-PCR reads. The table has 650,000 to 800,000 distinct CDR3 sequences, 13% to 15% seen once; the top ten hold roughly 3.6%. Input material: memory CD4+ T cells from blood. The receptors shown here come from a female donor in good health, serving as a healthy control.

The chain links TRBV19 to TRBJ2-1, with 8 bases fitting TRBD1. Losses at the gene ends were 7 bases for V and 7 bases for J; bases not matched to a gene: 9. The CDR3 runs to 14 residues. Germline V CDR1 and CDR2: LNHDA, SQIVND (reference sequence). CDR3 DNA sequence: TGTGCCAGTATAGGACAGGGTATAGGGAATGAGCAGTTCTTC. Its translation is CASIGQGIGNEQFF.

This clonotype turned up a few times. CDR3 sequence reads: CASSQSLSVNPYEQYF. CDR3 nucleotides: TGTGCCAGCAGTCAAAGTTTAAGCGTTAACCCCTACGAGCAGTACTTC. The chain recombines TRBV28 with TRBJ2-7; the D is unclear. V was shortened by 5 bases and J by 2 bases, with 19 bases between the two germline ends. There are 16 residues in the CDR3. CDR1 and CDR2 from the germline V gene are MDHEN and SYDVKM.

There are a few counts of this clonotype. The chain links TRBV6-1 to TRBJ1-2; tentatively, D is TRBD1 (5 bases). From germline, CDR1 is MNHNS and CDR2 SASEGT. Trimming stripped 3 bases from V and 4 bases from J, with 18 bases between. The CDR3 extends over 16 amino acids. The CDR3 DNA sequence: TGTGCCAGCAGTGACCCTTGGATCGGGGCGCCCTATGGCTACACCTTC. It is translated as CASSDPWIGAPYGYTF.

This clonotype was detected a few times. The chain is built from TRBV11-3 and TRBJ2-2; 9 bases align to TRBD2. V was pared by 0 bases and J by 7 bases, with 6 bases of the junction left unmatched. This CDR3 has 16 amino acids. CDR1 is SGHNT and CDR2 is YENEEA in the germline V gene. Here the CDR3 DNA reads TGTGCCAGCAGCTTAGAAGGAGCGGGAGGCATCGGGGAGCTGTTTTTT. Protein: CASSLEGAGGIGELFF. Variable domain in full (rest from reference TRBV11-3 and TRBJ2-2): EAGVVQSPRYKIIEKKQPVAFWCNPISGHNTLYWYLQNLGQGPELLIRYENEEAVDDSQLPKDRFSAERLKGVDSTLKIQPAELGDSAVYLCASSLEGAGGIGELFFGEGSRLTVL.

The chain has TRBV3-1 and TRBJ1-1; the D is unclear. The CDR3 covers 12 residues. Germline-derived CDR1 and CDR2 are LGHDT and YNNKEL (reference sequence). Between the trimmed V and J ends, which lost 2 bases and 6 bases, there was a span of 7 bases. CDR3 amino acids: CASSQSGAEAFF. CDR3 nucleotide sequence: TGTGCCAGCAGCCAATCCGGGGCTGAAGCTTTCTTT.

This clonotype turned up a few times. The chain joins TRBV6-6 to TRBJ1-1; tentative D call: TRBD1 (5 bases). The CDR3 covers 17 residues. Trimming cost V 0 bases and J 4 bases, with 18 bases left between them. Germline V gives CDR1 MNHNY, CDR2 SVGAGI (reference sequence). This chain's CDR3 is CASSYSRPRVKGTEAFF. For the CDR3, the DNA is TGTGCCAGCAGTTACTCACGGCCCAGGGTAAAGGGCACTGAAGCTTTCTTT.

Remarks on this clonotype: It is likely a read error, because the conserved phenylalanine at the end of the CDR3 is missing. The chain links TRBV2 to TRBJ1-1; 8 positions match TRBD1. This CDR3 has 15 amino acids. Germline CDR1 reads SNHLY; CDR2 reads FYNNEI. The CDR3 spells CASSDRDRWYTVAFL. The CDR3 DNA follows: TGTGCCAGCAGCGACCGGGACAGGTGGTACACTGTAGCTTTCTTA.

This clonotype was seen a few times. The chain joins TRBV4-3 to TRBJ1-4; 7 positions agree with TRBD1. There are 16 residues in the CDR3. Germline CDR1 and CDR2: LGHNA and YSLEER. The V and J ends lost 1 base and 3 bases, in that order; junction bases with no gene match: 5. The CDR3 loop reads CASSQVGGTANEKLFF. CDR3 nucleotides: TGCGCCAGCAGCCAAGTTGGTGGGACAGCTAATGAAAAACTGTTTTTT.

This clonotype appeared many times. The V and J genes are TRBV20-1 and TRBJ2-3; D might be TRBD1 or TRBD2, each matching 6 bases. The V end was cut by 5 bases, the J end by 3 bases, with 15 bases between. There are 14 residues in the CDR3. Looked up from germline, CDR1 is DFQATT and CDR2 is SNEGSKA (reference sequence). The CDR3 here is CSAVRGPLTDTQYF. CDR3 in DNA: TGCAGTGCTGTTCGGGGGCCACTGACAGATACGCAGTATTTT.

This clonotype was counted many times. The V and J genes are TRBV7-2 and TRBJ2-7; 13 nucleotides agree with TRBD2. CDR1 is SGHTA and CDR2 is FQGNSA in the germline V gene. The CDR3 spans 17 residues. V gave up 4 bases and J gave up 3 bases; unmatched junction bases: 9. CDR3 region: CASSSLGLAGVNYEQYF. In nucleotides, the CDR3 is TGTGCCAGCAGCTCCCTCGGACTAGCGGGAGTTAACTACGAGCAGTACTTC. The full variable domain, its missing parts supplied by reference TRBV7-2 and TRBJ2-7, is GAGVSQSPSNKVTEKGKDVELRCDPISGHTALYWYRQSLGQGLEFLIYFQGNSAPDKSGLPSDRFSAERTGGSVSTLTIQRTQQEDSAVYLCASSSLGLAGVNYEQYFGPGTRLTVT.

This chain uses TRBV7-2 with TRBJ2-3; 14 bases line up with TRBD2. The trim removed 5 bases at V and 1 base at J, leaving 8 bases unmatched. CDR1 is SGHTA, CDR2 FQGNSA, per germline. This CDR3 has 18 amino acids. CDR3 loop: CASSPGTSGSWGTDTQYF. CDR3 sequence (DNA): TGTGCCAGCAGCCCGGGGACTAGCGGGAGTTGGGGCACAGATACGCAGTATTTT. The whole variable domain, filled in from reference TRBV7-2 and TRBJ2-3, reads GAGVSQSPSNKVTEKGKDVELRCDPISGHTALYWYRQSLGQGLEFLIYFQGNSAPDKSGLPSDRFSAERTGGSVSTLTIQRTQQEDSAVYLCASSPGTSGSWGTDTQYFGPGTRLTVL.

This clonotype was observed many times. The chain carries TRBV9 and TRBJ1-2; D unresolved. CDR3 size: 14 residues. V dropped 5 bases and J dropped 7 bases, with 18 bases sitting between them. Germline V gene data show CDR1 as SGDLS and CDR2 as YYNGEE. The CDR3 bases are TGTGCCAGCAGGAAGGAGGCGACGGGTGCTGGCTACACCTTC. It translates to CASRKEATGAGYTF.

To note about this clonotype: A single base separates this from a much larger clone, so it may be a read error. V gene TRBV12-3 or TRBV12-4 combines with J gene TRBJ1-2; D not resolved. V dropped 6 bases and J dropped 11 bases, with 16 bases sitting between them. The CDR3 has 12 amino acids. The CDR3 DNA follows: TGTGCCAGCAGCCCGTTAGATTACCGGTACACCTTC. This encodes CASSPLDYRYTF.

The CDR3 bases are TGTGCCAGCAGCTCACAGGGTATCTTGCAAGAGACCCAGTACTTC. The encoded protein is CASSSQGILQETQYF. This chain links TRBV28 with TRBJ2-5, with a weak D call TRBD1 (6 bases). CDR1 MDHEN and CDR2 SYDVKM come from the germline V gene. CDR3 length: 15 residues. The ends were cut back, 6 bases at V and 2 bases at J, with 16 bases in the middle.

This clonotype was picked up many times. CDR3 sequence reads: CASTGTDSNQPQHF. The CDR3, as DNA: TGTGCCAGTACCGGGACGGATAGCAATCAGCCCCAGCATTTT. The rearrangement links TRBV6-2 or TRBV6-3 to TRBJ1-5, with D perhaps matching TRBD1 (5 bases). Trimming shortened V by 9 bases and J by 0 bases, and 12 bases separated the two germline ends. In germline, CDR1 is MNHEY, CDR2 SVGEGT. CDR3 length: 14 amino acids.

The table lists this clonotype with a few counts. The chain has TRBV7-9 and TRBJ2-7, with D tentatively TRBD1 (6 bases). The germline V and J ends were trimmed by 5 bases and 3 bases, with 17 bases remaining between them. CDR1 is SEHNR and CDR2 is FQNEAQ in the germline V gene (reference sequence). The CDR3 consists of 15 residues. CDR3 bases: TGTGCCAGCAGCGACAAACGGGACATTAACTACGAGCAGTACTTC. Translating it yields CASSDKRDINYEQYF.

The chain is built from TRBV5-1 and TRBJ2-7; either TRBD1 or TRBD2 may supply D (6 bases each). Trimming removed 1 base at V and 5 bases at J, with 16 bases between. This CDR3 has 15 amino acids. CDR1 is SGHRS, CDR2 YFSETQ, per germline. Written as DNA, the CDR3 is TGCGCCAGCAGCTTGATGGGAAACAGGGAGGACGAGCAGTACTTC. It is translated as CASSLMGNREDEQYF.

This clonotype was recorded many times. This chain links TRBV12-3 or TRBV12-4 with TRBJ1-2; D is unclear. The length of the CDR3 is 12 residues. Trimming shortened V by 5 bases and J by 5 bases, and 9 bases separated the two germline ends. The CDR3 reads CASSVTEYGYTF. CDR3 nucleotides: TGTGCCAGCAGTGTGACGGAATATGGCTACACCTTC.

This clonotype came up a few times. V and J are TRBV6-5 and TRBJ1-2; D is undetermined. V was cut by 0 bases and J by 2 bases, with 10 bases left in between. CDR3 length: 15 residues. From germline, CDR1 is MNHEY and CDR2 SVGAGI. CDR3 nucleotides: TGTGCCAGCAGTTACTCGACCCATGGGAACTATGGCTACACCTTC. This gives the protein CASSYSTHGNYGYTF.

This CDR3 reads CASSLRQGGDAKLFF. CDR3 coding DNA: TGTGCCAGCAGCTTAAGACAGGGGGGAGATGCAAAACTGTTTTTT. This chain uses TRBV7-2 with TRBJ1-4; TRBD1 aligns across 9 bases. Trimming removed 2 bases from V and 10 bases from J; junction bases left unmatched: 8. CDR3 length: 15 amino acids. Germline V gene lookup returns CDR1 SGHTA and CDR2 FQGNSA.

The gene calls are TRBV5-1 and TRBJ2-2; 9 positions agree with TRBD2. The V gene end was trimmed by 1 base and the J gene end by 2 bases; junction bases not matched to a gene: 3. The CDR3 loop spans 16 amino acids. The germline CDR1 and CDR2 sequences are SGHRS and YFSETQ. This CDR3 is CASSLWLAGNTGELFF. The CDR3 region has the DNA TGCGCCAGCAGCTTGTGGCTAGCGGGAAACACCGGGGAGCTGTTTTTT.

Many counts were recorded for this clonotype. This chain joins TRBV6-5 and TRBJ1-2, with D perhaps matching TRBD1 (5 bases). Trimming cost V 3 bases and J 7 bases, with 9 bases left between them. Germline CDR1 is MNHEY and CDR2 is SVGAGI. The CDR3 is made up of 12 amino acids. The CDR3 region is CASSYYQGGYTF. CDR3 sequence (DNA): TGTGCCAGCAGTTATTACCAGGGTGGCTACACCTTC.

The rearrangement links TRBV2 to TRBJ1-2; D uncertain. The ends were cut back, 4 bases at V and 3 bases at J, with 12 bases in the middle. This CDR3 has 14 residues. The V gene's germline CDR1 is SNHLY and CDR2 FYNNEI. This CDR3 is CASSAEGLDYGYTF. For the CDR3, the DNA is TGTGCCAGCAGTGCCGAGGGTTTGGACTATGGCTACACCTTC.

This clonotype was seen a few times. CDR3: CASSLTALGYGYTF. For the CDR3, the DNA is TGTGCCAGCAGCTTAACAGCCTTAGGTTATGGCTACACCTTC. The chain carries TRBV7-9 and TRBJ1-2, with D unclear. V dropped 2 bases and J dropped 5 bases, with 12 bases sitting between them. CDR1 is SEHNR, CDR2 FQNEAQ, per germline (reference sequence). The CDR3 runs 14 residues. Supplemented by reference TRBV7-9 and TRBJ1-2, the full variable domain reads DTGVSQNPRHKITKRGQNVTFRCDPISEHNRLYWYRQTLGQGPEFLTYFQNEAQLEKSRLLSDRFSAERPKGSFSTLEIQRTEQGDSAMYLCASSLTALGYGYTFGSGTRLTVV.

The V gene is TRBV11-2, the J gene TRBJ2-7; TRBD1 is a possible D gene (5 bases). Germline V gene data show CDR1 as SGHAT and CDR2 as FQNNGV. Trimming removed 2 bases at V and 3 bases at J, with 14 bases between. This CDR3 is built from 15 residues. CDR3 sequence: CASSLKQGSNYEQYF. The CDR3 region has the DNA TGTGCCAGCAGCTTAAAGCAGGGTAGCAACTACGAGCAGTACTTC. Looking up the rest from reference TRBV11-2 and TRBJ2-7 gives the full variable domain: EAGVAQSPRYKIIEKRQSVAFWCNPISGHATLYWYQQILGQGPKLLIQFQNNGVVDDSQLPKDRFSAERLKGVDSTLKIQPAKLEDSAVYLCASSLKQGSNYEQYFGPGTRLTVT.

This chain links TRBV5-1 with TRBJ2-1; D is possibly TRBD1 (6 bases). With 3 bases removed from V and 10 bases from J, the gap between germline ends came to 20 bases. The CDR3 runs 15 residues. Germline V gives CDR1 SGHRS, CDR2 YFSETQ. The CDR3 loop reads CASSSQGTKIYEQFF. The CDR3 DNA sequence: TGCGCCAGCAGCTCACAGGGTACGAAAATCTACGAGCAGTTCTTC.

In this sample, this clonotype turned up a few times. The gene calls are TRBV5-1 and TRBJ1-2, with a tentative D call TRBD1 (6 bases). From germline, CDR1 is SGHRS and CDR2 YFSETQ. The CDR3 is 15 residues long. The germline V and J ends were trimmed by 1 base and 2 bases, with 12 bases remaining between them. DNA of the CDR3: TGCGCCAGCAGCTTGCCGGGGGGCAGCAACTATGGCTACACCTTC. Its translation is CASSLPGGSNYGYTF.

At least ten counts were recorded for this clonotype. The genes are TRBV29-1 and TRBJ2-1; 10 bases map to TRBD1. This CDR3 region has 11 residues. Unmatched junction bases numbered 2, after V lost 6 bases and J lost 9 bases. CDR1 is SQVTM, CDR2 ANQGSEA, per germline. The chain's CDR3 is CSVRDRGEQFF. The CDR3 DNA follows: TGCAGCGTAAGGGACAGGGGTGAGCAGTTCTTC.